The text below deals with one TCR beta chain. The data derive from a study of cytomegalovirus exposure and HLA in healthy donors. It was with 60 Vbeta and 13 Jbeta primers that the PCR ran. Repertoires were generated with immunoSEQ multiplex PCR, while TCRdb's copy carries only in-frame clones and drops some. This repertoire shows fewer than 300,000 clones, roughly 80% found once; its top ten account for about 0.3%. The CDR3 has 16 amino acids. Germline V gene lookup returns CDR1 SGHAT and CDR2 FQNNGV. The V gene end was trimmed by 5 bases and the J gene end by 2 bases; junction bases not matched to a gene: 11.

The sample consisted of PBMCs. The clonotype was recovered from a girl under 10 years old in good health and CMV-seronegative. The rearrangement links TRBV11-2 to TRBJ2-7, with TRBD1 matching 8 bases. CDR3 in DNA: TGTGCCAGCAGCCCTGAACTAGACAGGGGCCCCTACGAGCAGTACTTC. It specifies CASSPELDRGPYEQYF.